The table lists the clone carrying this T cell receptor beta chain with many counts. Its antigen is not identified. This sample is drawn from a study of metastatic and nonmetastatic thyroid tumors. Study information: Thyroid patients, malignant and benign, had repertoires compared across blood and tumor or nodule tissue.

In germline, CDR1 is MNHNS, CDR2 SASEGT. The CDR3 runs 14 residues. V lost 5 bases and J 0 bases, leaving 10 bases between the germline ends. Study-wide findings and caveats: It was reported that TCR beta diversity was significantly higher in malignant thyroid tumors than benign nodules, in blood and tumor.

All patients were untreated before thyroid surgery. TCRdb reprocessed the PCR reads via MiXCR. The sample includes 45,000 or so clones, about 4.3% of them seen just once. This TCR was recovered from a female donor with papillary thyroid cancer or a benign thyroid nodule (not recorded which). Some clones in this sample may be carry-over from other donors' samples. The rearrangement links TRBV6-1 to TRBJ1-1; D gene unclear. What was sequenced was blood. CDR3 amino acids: CASSYERLNTEAFF. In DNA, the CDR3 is TGTGCCAGCAGTTACGAAAGATTGAACACTGAAGCTTTCTTT.